The T cell receptor beta chain under discussion was sequenced for a study of immune cell composition in non-small cell lung cancer. Study-level findings and limits: Squamous carcinomas (75%) more often had tumour-associated clones >0.5% than adenocarcinomas (approximately 35%).

Assay used: immunoSEQ multiplex PCR; TCRdb lists only in-frame clones, some missing. The sample holds 3,000 to 4,000 clones; about three quarters are singletons and the top ten take 9.4%. Trimming removed 7 bases from V and 0 bases from J; junction bases left unmatched: 4. Germline V gene sequence: CDR1 SGHTA, CDR2 FQGNSA. This CDR3 is built from 14 residues. Normal lung was sampled as far from the tumour as possible, at least 3 cm. In regard to this clone: Its antigen is not known.

This sequence was found in a human donor with non-small cell lung cancer. This chain uses TRBV7-2 with TRBJ2-7; the match to TRBD2 covers 9 bases. The sequenced sample was non-adjacent lung tissue. CDR3: CASTRGGASYEQYF. In DNA form, the CDR3 reads TGTGCCAGCACCCGCGGGGGGGCCTCCTACGAGCAGTACTTC.